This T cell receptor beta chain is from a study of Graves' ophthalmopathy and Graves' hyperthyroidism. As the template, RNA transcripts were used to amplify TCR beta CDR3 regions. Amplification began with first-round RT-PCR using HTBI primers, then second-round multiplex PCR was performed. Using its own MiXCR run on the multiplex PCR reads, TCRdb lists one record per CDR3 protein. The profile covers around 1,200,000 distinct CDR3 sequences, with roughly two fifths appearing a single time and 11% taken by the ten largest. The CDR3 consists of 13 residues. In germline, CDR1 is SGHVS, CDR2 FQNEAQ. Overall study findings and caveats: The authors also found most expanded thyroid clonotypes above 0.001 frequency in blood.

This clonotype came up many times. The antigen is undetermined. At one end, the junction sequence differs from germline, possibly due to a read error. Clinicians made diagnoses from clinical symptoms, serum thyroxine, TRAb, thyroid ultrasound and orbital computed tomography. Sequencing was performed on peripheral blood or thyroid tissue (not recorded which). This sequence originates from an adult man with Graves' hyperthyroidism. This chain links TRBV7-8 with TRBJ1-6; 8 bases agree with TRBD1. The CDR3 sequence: CASSLDWTGRLAF. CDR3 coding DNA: TGTGCCAGCAGCCTCGACTGGACAGGGCGCCTCGCCTTT.